These 27 T cell receptor beta chains came from one sample sequenced in a study of beta chain features in type 1 diabetes. Study results and caveats: In all four CD4+ subsets, TCRB CDR3 length was significantly, moderately reduced in type 1 diabetes.

Expressed TCRB transcripts were sequenced because the isolated RNA had all been reverse transcribed beforehand. Profiled with immunoSEQ multiplex PCR; TCRdb holds only in-frame clones, not every one. The data hold about 700,000 clones, with around an eighth observed a single time. Their antigen targets remain unknown. Sequences were obtained from naive CD4+ T cells from blood. Receptors originate from a man aged 18 to 30 with type 1 diabetes.

This clone was counted only a few times. V gene TRBV27 combines with J gene TRBJ2-1; D is uncertain. V shed 5 bases and J shed 0 bases, with 14 bases lying between them. Germline CDR1 is MNHEY and CDR2 is SMNVEV (reference sequence). This CDR3 is 16 amino acids long. CDR3 nucleotides: TGTGCCAGCAGTCCCATACGGTCGAGCTCCTACAATGAGCAGTTCTTC. It is translated as CASSPIRSSSYNEQFF.

This clone was recorded a few times. CDR3 coding DNA: TGTGCCAGCGGGCGGACAGCTAGCACAGATACGCAGTATTTT. Its protein is CASGRTASTDTQYF. The chain has TRBV4-2 and TRBJ2-3, with D possibly TRBD1 on 6 matching bases. From germline, CDR1 is LGHNA and CDR2 YNFKEQ. V dropped 8 bases and J dropped 0 bases, with 12 bases sitting between them. The CDR3 is 14 residues long.

This clone was seen more than once but under ten times. DNA for the CDR3: TGTGCCAGCAGTTACGGGACGGTGGGAGAGACCCAGTACTTC. Translating it yields CASSYGTVGETQYF. The chain carries TRBV6-6 and TRBJ2-5, with D perhaps given as TRBD1 or TRBD2 (5 bases each). Germline loops: CDR1 MNHNY, CDR2 SVGAGI (reference sequence). Trimming removed 2 bases from V and 4 bases from J, with 11 bases in between. This CDR3 comprises 14 residues.

This clone was counted between two and nine times. The chain employs TRBV14 and TRBJ2-7; TRBD1 matches 9 bases. V shed 4 bases, J shed 3 bases, and the junction held 10 bases outside the gene matches. The CDR3 length is 16 residues. Germline lookup yields CDR1 SGHDN and CDR2 FVKESK. DNA of the CDR3: TGTGCCAGCAGCCCCCTGCCTGGGACAGGGCACTACGAGCAGTACTTC. This encodes CASSPLPGTGHYEQYF. Drawing the rest from reference TRBV14 and TRBJ2-7, the complete variable domain is EAGVTQFPSHSVIEKGQTVTLRCDPISGHDNLYWYRRVMGKEIKFLLHFVKESKQDESGMPNNRFLAERTGGTYSTLKVQPAELEDSGVYFCASSPLPGTGHYEQYFGPGTRLTVT.

Comment on this clone: One end of the junction does not line up with germline, which may come from a read error. CDR3 loop: CASSIPQPTSGGPPRTDTQYF. As DNA, the CDR3 is TGTGCCAGTAGTATACCCCAACCCACTAGCGGGGGGCCCCCGCGCACGGATACGCAGTATTTT. This sequence joins TRBV19 and TRBJ2-3, with 12 nucleotides matching TRBD2. The CDR3 length is 21 residues. Germline V CDR1 and CDR2: LNHDA, SQIVND (reference sequence).

The genes are TRBV19 and TRBJ2-3, with no clear D. Trimming pared 10 bases from V and 0 bases from J, leaving 8 bases between. The CDR3 has 12 residues. Germline V gene sequence: CDR1 LNHDA, CDR2 SQIVND (reference sequence). CDR3 in DNA: TGTGCCACGGCACATAGCACAGATACGCAGTATTTT. Encoded protein: CATAHSTDTQYF.

The chain recombines TRBV4-1 with TRBJ2-5, with 13 bases aligning to TRBD2. The germline V gene has CDR1 MGHRA and CDR2 YSYEKL. V dropped 11 bases and J dropped 4; count of bases not matched to a gene: 13. The CDR3 has 16 amino acids. CDR3 sequence reads: CASQEGLAGIGETQYF. CDR3 nucleotides: TGCGCCTCCCAAGAGGGACTAGCGGGGATCGGAGAGACCCAGTACTTC.

This chain connects TRBV27 to TRBJ2-6; 8 bases align to TRBD1. Per germline, CDR1 MNHEY and CDR2 SMNVEV (reference sequence). The V gene end was trimmed by 5 bases and the J gene end by 5 bases; junction bases not matched to a gene: 8. This CDR3 spans 16 amino acids. CDR3 residues: CASSRDRSLRANVLTF. The CDR3 region has the DNA TGTGCCAGCAGTAGGGACAGGTCTCTGAGGGCCAACGTCCTGACTTTC.

This clone was seen only a few times. The chain carries TRBV5-1 and TRBJ1-6; 9 bases align to TRBD1. The trim removed 1 base at V and 8 bases at J, leaving 4 bases unmatched. The CDR3 length is 15 residues. The germline V gene has CDR1 SGHRS and CDR2 YFSETQ. The CDR3 DNA is TGCGCCAGCAGCTTGAACAGGGGGCAAGATTCACCCCTCCACTTT. Translated: CASSLNRGQDSPLHF.

The chain combines TRBV28 with TRBJ2-7; weak D call: TRBD2 (5 bases). V was shortened by 6 bases and J by 0 bases, with 15 bases between the two germline ends. The germline gives CDR1 MDHEN, CDR2 SYDVKM. The CDR3 runs 15 residues. CDR3 in amino acids: CASRGGQETSYEQYF. CDR3 DNA sequence: TGTGCCAGCAGGGGCGGGCAGGAGACCTCCTACGAGCAGTACTTC.

DNA of the CDR3: TGTGCCAGCAGCCGACAGGGGCCATCCTACGAGCAGTACTTC. Residues: CASSRQGPSYEQYF. The chain uses TRBV6-5 and TRBJ2-7, with 8 bases aligning to TRBD1. Trimming removed 6 bases from V and 1 base from J; junction bases left unmatched: 5. The CDR3 has 14 amino acids. Germline loops: CDR1 MNHEY, CDR2 SVGAGI.

This clone occurred a few times. The J gene is TRBJ1-2, the V gene TRBV6-5; D perhaps matches TRBD1 (5 bases). Germline values: CDR1 MNHEY, CDR2 SVGAGI. CDR3 length: 13 amino acids. The germline V and J ends were trimmed by 5 bases and 4 bases, with 11 bases remaining between them. The chain's CDR3 is CASSRDSGYGYTF. CDR3 in DNA: TGTGCCAGCAGTAGAGACAGCGGCTATGGCTACACCTTC.

This clone was detected only a few times. The V and J genes are TRBV6-5 and TRBJ2-5; 7 positions match TRBD1. The J segment lost 7 bases and the V segment lost 0 bases, leaving 11 bases of the junction unmatched. This CDR3 has 16 amino acids. The germline V gene encodes CDR1 MNHEY and CDR2 SVGAGI. CDR3 sequence reads: CASSYSTGAPRGTQYF. The CDR3 coding sequence is TGTGCCAGCAGTTACTCAACAGGGGCTCCTCGAGGGACCCAGTACTTC.

The CDR3 here is CASSPLSKDEQYF. For the CDR3, the DNA is TGTGCCAGCTCACCACTTAGTAAAGACGAGCAGTACTTC. This rearrangement joins TRBV18 to TRBJ2-7; D unresolved. The CDR3 is 13 amino acids. Trimming took off 1 base at V and 5 bases at J, with 9 bases between the two ends. The germline V gene has CDR1 KGHSH and CDR2 LQKENI.

There are a few counts of this clone. The rearrangement links TRBV28 to TRBJ2-2; perhaps TRBD1 as D (7 bases). The germline CDR1 and CDR2 sequences are MDHEN and SYDVKM. The CDR3 is made up of 15 amino acids. The V end lost 3 bases, the J end lost 6 bases, and 14 bases lay between the germline ends. CDR3 protein: CASSFGDREAGELFF. The CDR3 region has the DNA TGTGCCAGCAGTTTTGGCGACAGGGAGGCCGGGGAGCTGTTTTTT. Filled out from reference TRBV28 and TRBJ2-2, the complete variable domain reads DVKVTQSSRYLVKRTGEKVFLECVQDMDHENMFWYRQDPGLGLRLIYFSYDVKMKEKGDIPEGYSVSREKKERFSLILESASTNQTSMYLCASSFGDREAGELFFGEGSRLTVL.

V gene TRBV14 combines with J gene TRBJ1-2; D is ambiguous. V lost 0 bases and J lost 4, with 12 bases in between. CDR1 is SGHDN and CDR2 is FVKESK in the germline V gene. The CDR3 loop spans 15 amino acids. The CDR3 DNA reads TGTGCCAGCAGCCAAGAGCGGATCATTAGCTATGGCTACACCTTC. It translates to CASSQERIISYGYTF.

This clone has just one count. The chain couples TRBV7-2 to TRBJ2-7; TRBD1 matches at 7 bases. Losses at the gene ends were 2 bases for V and 3 bases for J; bases not matched to a gene: 1. The length of the CDR3 is 13 residues. From germline, CDR1 is SGHTA and CDR2 FQGNSA. CDR3: CASSLNRGYEQYF. The CDR3 region has the DNA TGTGCCAGCAGCTTAAACAGGGGCTACGAGCAGTACTTC.

J is TRBJ1-1 and V is TRBV18; D possibly corresponds to TRBD1 (5 bases). This CDR3 has 13 amino acids. Trimming pared 9 bases from V and 7 bases from J, leaving 18 bases between. From germline, CDR1 is KGHSH and CDR2 LQKENI. The CDR3 here is CASSPIVGGEAFF. CDR3 bases: TGTGCCAGTTCCCCGATTGTGGGGGGTGAAGCTTTCTTT.

The chain has TRBV18 and TRBJ2-3; no clear D gene. The germline V gene has CDR1 KGHSH and CDR2 LQKENI. V shed 5 bases and J shed 6 bases, with 12 bases lying between them. This CDR3 region has 13 residues. The CDR3 sequence is CASSSGPIDTQYF. CDR3 DNA sequence: TGTGCCAGCTCATCGGGCCCCATCGATACGCAGTATTTT.

This clone was picked up a small number of times. The gene calls are TRBV7-9 and TRBJ2-5; D call uncertain. V dropped 4 bases and J dropped 8 bases, with 8 bases sitting between them. The CDR3 runs 11 residues. Germline CDR1 is SEHNR and CDR2 is FQNEAQ (reference sequence). CDR3 DNA: TGTGCCAGCAGCTCCTCAGACACCCAGTACTTC. It codes for CASSSSDTQYF.

This clone was seen more than once but under ten times. This CDR3 is CASRATSGQETQYF. In DNA form, the CDR3 reads TGTGCCAGCAGGGCGACTAGCGGTCAAGAGACCCAGTACTTC. This rearrangement joins TRBV2 to TRBJ2-5; 9 bases align to TRBD2. Germline lookup yields CDR1 SNHLY and CDR2 FYNNEI. The CDR3 is 14 amino acids. After removal of 6 bases from V and 2 bases from J, the junction contained 4 bases not matched to a gene.

The table lists this clone with a few counts. CDR3 bases: TGTGCCAGCTCACCGCCGGGACAGCTTTTCTTT. Amino acids: CASSPPGQLFF. The gene calls are TRBV18 and TRBJ1-1; 7 bases align to TRBD1. The trim removed 3 bases at V and 13 bases at J, leaving 5 bases unmatched. This CDR3 has 11 amino acids. The germline V gene has CDR1 KGHSH and CDR2 LQKENI.

This chain links TRBV4-1 with TRBJ1-4; TRBD1 aligns across 11 bases. The junction had 3 bases not matched to a gene; V was cut back by 2 bases and J by 7 bases. Germline assignment: CDR1 MGHRA and CDR2 YSYEKL. The CDR3 runs 15 residues. CDR3 DNA sequence: TGCGCCAGCAGCCAAAAGGGACAGGGGGGTGAAAAACTGTTTTTT. It translates to CASSQKGQGGEKLFF.

V usage is TRBV10-3 and J usage is TRBJ1-1, with D tentatively TRBD1 (5 bases). Germline CDR1 and CDR2: ENHRY and SYGVKD. V was trimmed by 3 bases and J by 2 bases, leaving 10 bases between them. The CDR3 sequence is 14 residues long. The CDR3, as DNA: TGTGCCATCAGTGATCGACAGACTAACACTGAAGCTTTCTTT. This sequence encodes CAISDRQTNTEAFF.

The CDR3 DNA is TGTGCCAGCAGTGGGGGACTGCGCCACTACGAGCAGTACTTC. Translating gives CASSGGLRHYEQYF. This chain links TRBV14 with TRBJ2-7; D might be TRBD2 (6 bases). The CDR3 length is 14 residues. The V and J ends lost 6 bases and 3 bases respectively, with 15 bases between them. CDR1 is SGHDN and CDR2 is FVKESK in the germline V gene.

This clone has a handful of counts. V and J are TRBV14 and TRBJ1-1, with 8 bases lining up with TRBD1. Germline loops: CDR1 SGHDN, CDR2 FVKESK. The CDR3 covers 14 residues. The V and J ends lost 2 bases and 4 bases, in that order; junction bases with no gene match: 3. This CDR3 is CASSQPGGRTEAFF. The CDR3 DNA sequence: TGTGCCAGCAGCCAACCAGGGGGCCGCACTGAAGCTTTCTTT.

This rearrangement joins TRBV5-6 to TRBJ2-3; D is possibly TRBD2 (5 bases). The ends were cut back, 1 base at V and 0 bases at J, with 12 bases in the middle. CDR1 is SGHDT and CDR2 is YYEEEE in the germline V gene. CDR3 length equals 16 residues. The CDR3 loop reads CASSLLTEASTDTQYF. The CDR3 DNA reads as TGTGCCAGCAGCTTGTTGACGGAGGCAAGCACAGATACGCAGTATTTT. The variable domain in full, completed from reference TRBV5-6 and TRBJ2-3, reads DAGVTQSPTHLIKTRGQQVTLRCSPKSGHDTVSWYQQALGQGPQFIFQYYEEEERQRGNFPDRFSGHQFPNYSSELNVNALLLGDSALYLCASSLLTEASTDTQYFGPGTRLTVL.